A selection of T cell receptor beta chains follows, all from one sample in a study of blood T cell repertoires in COVID-19. The data were produced by immunoSEQ multiplex PCR, yet TCRdb's version contains in-frame clones alone and is incomplete. The sample carries 83,000 or so clones, approximately 77% recorded once. The source material was peripheral blood. Every receptor here comes from a woman of 80 years or more with acute or convalescent COVID-19. The CDR3 runs from the conserved cysteine through the conserved F or W.

v_gene	len	CDR3aa
TRBV2	12	CASSRNTGELFF
TRBV30	13	CAWSSYSNQPQHF
TRBV7-2	11	CASSFRLEQYF
TRBV19	15	CASSGTGVTYNEQFF
TRBV6-2/TRBV6-3	17	CASSYSRRAGSYNEQFF
TRBV27	15	CASSPALQGSGGYTF
TRBV7-3	12	CASSTDWNEQFF
TRBV13	14	CASSLVDWVYGYTF
TRBV28	15	CASSLTGGAKNIQYF
TRBV2	15	CASSGTGASNQPQHF
TRBV30	14	CAWSTSLGTDTQYF
TRBV6-5	14	CASRTGGQNQPQHF
TRBV6-5	13	CASSYGLNYGYTF
TRBV6-5	15	CASSRRGLSGNTIYF
TRBV5-1	14	CASSTGQGTGELFF
TRBV19	13	CASSSGHNTEAFF
TRBV29-1	14	CSAKGQQMNTEAFF
TRBV4-2	15	CASSQAGTGTGELFF
TRBV20-1	11	CSATMNTEAFF
TRBV4-3	15	CASSRYSGSKSEQYF
TRBV27	14	CATGTSGNTGELFF
TRBV10-1	17	CASRVTGEHISYNEQFF
TRBV7-2	16	CASSLLGSGVGETQYF
TRBV7-2	13	CASSSWGSNEQFF
TRBV2	11	CAEGQGREQYF
TRBV28	15	CASTPGLFSSYEQYF
TRBV6-2/TRBV6-3	18	CASSYSHPTSGIYNEQFF
TRBV3-1/TRBV3-2	14	CASSPGLANNEQFF
TRBV7-8	15	CASSLWAGQGDTQYF
TRBV14	15	CASSQDRADRTEAFF
TRBV11-2	14	CASSLDRGQETQYF
TRBV28	16	CASSQGESSGANVLTF
TRBV11-3	17	CASSLDSSHRHTGELFF
TRBV7-2	15	CASSETGTSNQPQHF
TRBV6-1	16	CASSELVRGLTDTQYF
TRBV20-1	11	CSVARGYGYTF
TRBV7-8	12	CASSPVGSPLHF
TRBV5-1	12	CASSLQNYGYTF
TRBV9	15	CASSASQGYGNTIYF
TRBV6-5	15	CATQTGGKRTDTQYF
TRBV6-1	15	CASTRVWGEVGELFF
TRBV18	15	CASSPKAGTSDTQYF
TRBV5-1	13	CASQGIYGSPLHF
TRBV12-3/TRBV12-4	12	CASTRGGYEQYF
TRBV11-2	15	CASSLAGQRGREQFF
TRBV19	15	CASSIATTGLAAQHF
TRBV4-1	12	CASSQDRYGYTF
TRBV5-5	14	CASSLGGSPDTQYF
TRBV6-2/TRBV6-3	15	CASSSAQRLALEQFF
TRBV5-3	17	CARNPGQTKPNTGELFF
TRBV7-9	14	CASSLLGSSYEQYF